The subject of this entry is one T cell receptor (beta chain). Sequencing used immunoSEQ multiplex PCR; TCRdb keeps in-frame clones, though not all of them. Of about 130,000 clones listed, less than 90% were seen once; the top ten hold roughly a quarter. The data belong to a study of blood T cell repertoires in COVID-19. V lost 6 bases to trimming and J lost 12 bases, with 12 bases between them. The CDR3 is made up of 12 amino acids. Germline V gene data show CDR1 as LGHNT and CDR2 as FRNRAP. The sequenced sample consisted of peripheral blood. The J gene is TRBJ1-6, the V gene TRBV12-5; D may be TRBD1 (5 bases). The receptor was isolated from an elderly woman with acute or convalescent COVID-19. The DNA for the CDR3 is TGTGCTAGTGGCCCCCGGGGGGGACCCCTCCACTTT. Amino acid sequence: CASGPRGGPLHF.